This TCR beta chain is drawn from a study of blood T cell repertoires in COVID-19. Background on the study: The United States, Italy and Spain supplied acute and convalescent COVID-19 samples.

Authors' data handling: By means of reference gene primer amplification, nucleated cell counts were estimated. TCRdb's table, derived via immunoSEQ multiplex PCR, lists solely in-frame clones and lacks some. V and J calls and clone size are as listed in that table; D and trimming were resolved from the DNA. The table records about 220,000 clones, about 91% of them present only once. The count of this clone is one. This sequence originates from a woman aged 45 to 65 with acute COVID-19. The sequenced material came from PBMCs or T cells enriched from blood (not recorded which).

The CDR3 sequence: CSAAGSYEQYF. The CDR3 bases are TGCAGCGCCGCGGGGTCCTACGAGCAGTACTTC. This chain joins TRBV29-1 and TRBJ2-7, with D possibly being TRBD2 (6 bases). V was clipped by 7 bases and J by 1 base, with 8 bases between them. Germline loops: CDR1 SQVTM, CDR2 ANQGSEA. This CDR3 is 11 amino acids long.